A selection of T cell receptor beta chains follows, all from one sample in a study of T-cell memory formation after mild COVID-19. TCRdb itself ran the 5' RACE reads through MiXCR, one entry per CDR3 protein. The sample consists of 350,000 to 500,000 distinct CDR3 sequences, around 18% of them appearing once. Material: PBMCs or a T cell subset sorted from them (not recorded which). These receptors were collected from an adult woman who had mild COVID-19 (a few samples of this study predate the infection). Cell type and time point are not known. CDR3s include the opening cysteine and the closing phenylalanine or tryptophan. D genes are given only for firm matches.

d_gene: TRBD2; j_gene: TRBJ2-2; v_gene: TRBV4-2; CDR3aa: CASSQDPELAGGYTGELFF
d_gene: -; j_gene: TRBJ2-5; v_gene: TRBV11-3; CDR3aa: CASNSGSGPPAQYF
d_gene: -; j_gene: TRBJ2-2; v_gene: TRBV7-6; CDR3aa: CASSLGQGRTGELFF
d_gene: -; j_gene: TRBJ2-7; v_gene: TRBV4-1; CDR3aa: CASSQESGASHEQYF
d_gene: -; j_gene: TRBJ1-6; v_gene: TRBV12-3/TRBV12-4; CDR3aa: CASTEQGYNSPLHF
d_gene: -; j_gene: TRBJ2-1; v_gene: TRBV20-1; CDR3aa: CSARGLADGEQFF
d_gene: -; j_gene: TRBJ1-1; v_gene: TRBV5-5; CDR3aa: CASSSYRTEAFF
d_gene: TRBD1; j_gene: TRBJ1-2; v_gene: TRBV5-6; CDR3aa: CASSSPKGQSNYGYTF
d_gene: -; j_gene: TRBJ1-1; v_gene: TRBV4-2; CDR3aa: CASSQTGPRYTEAFF
d_gene: -; j_gene: TRBJ1-1; v_gene: TRBV9; CDR3aa: CASSHPSQDRRNTEAFF
d_gene: -; j_gene: TRBJ2-7; v_gene: TRBV6-6; CDR3aa: CASSYSTGPSAYEQYF
d_gene: -; j_gene: TRBJ2-5; v_gene: TRBV20-1; CDR3aa: CSAYRESETQYF
d_gene: -; j_gene: TRBJ2-7; v_gene: TRBV29-1; CDR3aa: CSASLEGGYEQYF
d_gene: TRBD1; j_gene: TRBJ2-3; v_gene: TRBV7-9; CDR3aa: CASSRWDREGTDTQYF
d_gene: TRBD1; j_gene: TRBJ2-3; v_gene: TRBV24-1; CDR3aa: CATSDITRTGTDTQYF
d_gene: -; j_gene: TRBJ2-1; v_gene: TRBV7-9; CDR3aa: CASSPRGPSDQFF
d_gene: -; j_gene: TRBJ2-7; v_gene: TRBV7-9; CDR3aa: CASSLGQDLEQYF
d_gene: -; j_gene: TRBJ2-7; v_gene: TRBV2; CDR3aa: CASRAGQSSYEQYF
d_gene: -; j_gene: TRBJ2-7; v_gene: TRBV29-1; CDR3aa: CSVLGGDGSYEQYF
d_gene: -; j_gene: TRBJ1-3; v_gene: TRBV24-1; CDR3aa: CATSGGNGVGGNTIYF
d_gene: -; j_gene: TRBJ1-1; v_gene: TRBV7-9; CDR3aa: CASRLAEGNTEAFF
d_gene: -; j_gene: TRBJ1-6; v_gene: TRBV19; CDR3aa: CASSTDGDSPLHF
d_gene: -; j_gene: TRBJ2-2; v_gene: TRBV6-2/TRBV6-3; CDR3aa: CASSFREPNTGELFF
d_gene: -; j_gene: TRBJ1-2; v_gene: TRBV5-1; CDR3aa: CASSPTGQSANYGYTF
d_gene: -; j_gene: TRBJ2-7; v_gene: TRBV20-1; CDR3aa: CSARGPAGVAYEQYF
d_gene: TRBD2; j_gene: TRBJ2-1; v_gene: TRBV6-5; CDR3aa: CASTLSGVNEQFF
d_gene: -; j_gene: TRBJ1-1; v_gene: TRBV12-3/TRBV12-4; CDR3aa: CASSFRRQLSMNTEAFF
d_gene: -; j_gene: TRBJ2-3; v_gene: TRBV2; CDR3aa: CASSEGRGSTDTQYF
d_gene: -; j_gene: TRBJ2-5; v_gene: TRBV29-1; CDR3aa: CSVISRVSYSETQYF
d_gene: TRBD2; j_gene: TRBJ2-7; v_gene: TRBV7-6; CDR3aa: CASGTSVSYEQYF
d_gene: -; j_gene: TRBJ1-1; v_gene: TRBV30; CDR3aa: CAWSRKYGTFEAFF
d_gene: -; j_gene: TRBJ1-1; v_gene: TRBV28; CDR3aa: CASRTPGRINTEAFF
d_gene: -; j_gene: TRBJ1-6; v_gene: TRBV18; CDR3aa: CASSPPISNSYNSPLHF